The T cell receptor (beta chain) described here comes from a study of regulatory T cells in long-lasting Graves disease. Through Arm-PCR of CDR3 regions and iRepertoire HTBI primers, TCR beta libraries were built. One entry per CDR3 protein results from TCRdb running MiXCR on the multiplex PCR reads. The sample includes 600,000 to 800,000 distinct CDR3 sequences, approximately 31% seen only once; the top ten take about 42%. The germline V gene encodes CDR1 LNHDA and CDR2 SQIVND (reference sequence). The trim removed 5 bases at V and 3 bases at J, leaving 6 bases unmatched. The CDR3 is 16 residues long. This clonotype has more than one count but fewer than ten. Time point meaning: persistent/refractory GD, antithyroid drugs over 5 years with positive TRAb. RNA extracted from PBMCs served as the sequencing template.

This chain links TRBV19 with TRBJ2-6; 8 bases are shared with TRBD2. Sequences were derived from peripheral blood mononuclear cells (PBMCs), sampled when the disease was refractory, from a patient treated with antithyroid drugs. The receptor comes from a female donor with Graves disease. CDR3 DNA: TGTGCCAGTAGTCTCGGAGCGGGAGATGGGGCCAACGTCCTGACTTTC. It specifies CASSLGAGDGANVLTF.